This T cell receptor (beta chain) appears in the sequencing data of a study of blood T cell repertoires in COVID-19. Study-wide background: Collection of acute and convalescent COVID-19 samples took place in the United States, Italy and Spain.

CDR1 is SGHNT, CDR2 YENEEA, per germline. V lost 4 bases and J lost 4; bases outside the gene matches: 8. This CDR3 has 16 residues. Original processing methods: Nucleated cell counts were estimated from reference gene primer amplification. Assay used: immunoSEQ multiplex PCR; TCRdb lists only in-frame clones, some missing. V, J and clone size are those of that table, while D and trimming were read from the DNA. The repertoire holds around 140,000 clones, around 89% seen once, with roughly 30% in the top ten. The receptor comes from a human donor in a cohort sampled during active COVID-19. The specimen sequenced was peripheral blood. The chain combines TRBV11-3 with TRBJ2-3, with 10 bases that match TRBD2. This CDR3 reads CASSWGRAGGPDTQYF. The DNA for the CDR3 is TGTGCCAGCAGCTGGGGTAGAGCGGGGGGGCCAGATACGCAGTATTTT.